The entry that follows covers one T cell receptor beta chain sequence. Its target is unknown. The PCR contained 60 Vbeta and 13 Jbeta primers. Some clones are missing from TCRdb's copy, which holds only in-frame ones; the method was immunoSEQ multiplex PCR. The profile covers around 190,000 clones, with almost 85% appearing a single time and about 0.5% taken by the ten largest. CDR1 is MNHEY, CDR2 SMNVEV, per germline (reference sequence). The CDR3 runs 15 residues. The V end lost 7 bases, the J end lost 4 bases, and 19 bases lay between the germline ends. This sample was taken from a study of cytomegalovirus exposure and HLA in healthy donors. Background on the study: Previous work identified roughly 120 million unique TCR beta sequences from around 180 million T cells.

The study's findings and limits: Being indistinguishable, some V segments were excluded, TRBV6-2 and TRBV6-3 among them. Confirmation in vitro established that three CMV-associated chains were specific for CMV antigens. Some TCR beta chains (roughly 160 of them) were listed as cytomegalovirus-associated.

Material: PBMCs. The clonotype originates from a woman aged 50 to 60 in good health and CMV-seronegative. The V call is TRBV27, the J call TRBJ1-1; possible D gene TRBD1, 5 bases. The CDR3 DNA reads TGTGCCAGCACGGAGGGGACTCTCTATGGCACTGAAGCTTTCTTT. Its protein is CASTEGTLYGTEAFF.